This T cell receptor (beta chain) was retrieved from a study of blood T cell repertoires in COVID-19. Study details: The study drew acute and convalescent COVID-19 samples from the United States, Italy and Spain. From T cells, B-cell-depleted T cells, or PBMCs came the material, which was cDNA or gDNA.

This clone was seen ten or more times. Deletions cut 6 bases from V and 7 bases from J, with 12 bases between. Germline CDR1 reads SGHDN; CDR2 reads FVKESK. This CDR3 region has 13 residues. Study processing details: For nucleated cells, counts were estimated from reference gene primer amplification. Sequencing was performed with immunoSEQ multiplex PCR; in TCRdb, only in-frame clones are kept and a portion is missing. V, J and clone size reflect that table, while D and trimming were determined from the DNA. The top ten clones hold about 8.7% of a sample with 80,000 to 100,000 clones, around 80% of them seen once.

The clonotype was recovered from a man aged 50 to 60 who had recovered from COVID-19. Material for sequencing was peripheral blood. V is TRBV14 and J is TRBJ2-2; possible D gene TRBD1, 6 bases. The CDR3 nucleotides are TGTGCCAGCAGACACCTGGACAGCGGGGAGCTGTTTTTT. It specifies CASRHLDSGELFF.